These 18 T cell receptor beta chains were sequenced from one sample in a study of Ad26.COV2.S vaccination and SARS-CoV-2 variants. Treatment described: some 20 received Ad26.COV2.S at low or high dose, single or two shots; 5 received placebo; per-sample allocation not given. On day 63 after the first injection, vaccine and placebo recipients gave samples. Method: immunoSEQ multiplex PCR; TCRdb's copy keeps in-frame clones and lacks some. The sample includes some 500,000 clones, nearly 90% of them seen just once. The sample in question was peripheral blood, obtained in a trial of Ad26.COV2.S vaccine versus placebo. The receptor set was obtained from a person aged 18-60 years who received the Ad26.COV2.S COVID-19 vaccine or a placebo.

The rearrangement joins TRBV5-1 to TRBJ2-2; D is possibly TRBD2 (5 bases). Trimming stripped 2 bases from V and 3 bases from J, with 8 bases between. This CDR3 contains 14 residues. Germline values: CDR1 SGHRS, CDR2 YFSETQ. The CDR3 protein is CASSLGLDTGELFF. CDR3 DNA sequence: TGCGCCAGCAGCTTAGGACTCGACACCGGGGAGCTGTTTTTT.

The chain combines TRBV5-5 with TRBJ2-4; 7 bases agree with TRBD2. The V and J ends lost 3 bases and 5 bases, in that order; junction bases with no gene match: 11. In germline, CDR1 is SGHKS, CDR2 YYEKEE (reference sequence). The CDR3 spans 16 residues. The CDR3 DNA is TGTGCCAGCAGCTCCAGCGGGGCTTCAGGACAAAACATTCAGTACTTC. This gives the protein CASSSSGASGQNIQYF.

This clone appeared a single time. The chain combines TRBV6-1 with TRBJ2-5; D is uncertain. This CDR3 is built from 13 residues. The germline V gene encodes CDR1 MNHNS and CDR2 SASEGT. V was cut by 3 bases and J by 3 bases, with 8 bases left in between. The CDR3 DNA follows: TGTGCCAGCAGTGACCCAACAAAAGAGACCCAGTACTTC. It translates to CASSDPTKETQYF.

The chain recombines TRBV5-6 with TRBJ2-1; 10 bases are a match to TRBD2. Germline assignment: CDR1 SGHDT and CDR2 YYEEEE. V lost 6 bases, J lost 13 bases, and 10 bases stayed unmatched. CDR3 size: 13 residues. The CDR3 DNA is TGTGCCAGCACCCCGGAAAGCGGGAGGGCTCAGTTCTTC. Translating it yields CASTPESGRAQFF.

The rearrangement joins TRBV4-1 to TRBJ2-7; no reliable D call. With 2 bases removed from V and 3 bases from J, the gap between germline ends came to 14 bases. The CDR3 has 15 residues. Germline CDR1 reads MGHRA; CDR2 reads YSYEKL. CDR3 amino acids: CASSQTPTDGYEQYF. The CDR3 DNA reads as TGCGCCAGCAGCCAAACGCCGACCGACGGCTACGAGCAGTACTTC.

The chain employs TRBV3-1 (or the pseudogene TRBV3-2) and TRBJ2-1, with D perhaps given as TRBD1 or TRBD2 (5 bases each). The V and J ends lost 3 bases and 6 bases respectively, with 18 bases between them. There are 16 residues in the CDR3. CDR1 and CDR2 (germline): LGHDT, YNNKEL (reference sequence). The CDR3 protein is CASSHRPGPRRNEQFF. The CDR3 DNA reads as TGTGCCAGCAGCCACCGACCGGGACCTCGCCGCAATGAGCAGTTCTTC.

This rearrangement joins TRBV6-5 to TRBJ2-5; D gene uncertain. The germline V gene has CDR1 MNHEY and CDR2 SVGAGI. The ends were cut back, 5 bases at V and 4 bases at J, with 14 bases in the middle. This CDR3 region has 14 residues. CDR3: CASSQNGFSETQYF. CDR3 sequence (DNA): TGTGCCAGCAGTCAGAATGGGTTCTCAGAGACCCAGTACTTC.

The chain couples TRBV28 to TRBJ2-3; TRBD2 might be the D (5 bases). V lost 3 bases and J lost 2, with 18 bases in between. Germline V gene sequence: CDR1 MDHEN, CDR2 SYDVKM. This CDR3 contains 17 residues. CDR3 sequence reads: CASSFDGKLRVTDTQYF. The CDR3 DNA is TGTGCCAGCAGTTTTGATGGGAAGCTGCGGGTCACAGATACGCAGTATTTT.

This sequence joins TRBV7-3 and TRBJ2-3; no firm D call. The germline V gene has CDR1 SGHTA and CDR2 FQGTGA. This CDR3 has 11 residues. Trimming cost V 5 bases and J 7 bases, with 7 bases left between them. CDR3 region: CASSQKNTQYF. The CDR3 coding sequence is TGTGCCAGCAGCCAGAAAAATACGCAGTATTTT.

This clone was detected only once. The rearrangement links TRBV19 to TRBJ2-5; tentatively, D is TRBD2 (6 bases). V shed 5 bases and J shed 1 base, with 11 bases lying between them. The CDR3 runs to 14 residues. Germline V gene lookup returns CDR1 LNHDA and CDR2 SQIVND (reference sequence). CDR3 DNA sequence: TGTGCCAGTAGTGTCGGGACTTTCCAAGAGACCCAGTACTTC. Protein: CASSVGTFQETQYF.

V gene TRBV19 combines with J gene TRBJ2-7; TRBD1 aligns across 8 bases. Looked up from germline, CDR1 is LNHDA and CDR2 is SQIVND (reference sequence). The ends lost 4 bases at V and 0 bases at J; junction bases unmatched: 8. CDR3 length: 16 amino acids. CDR3 bases: TGTGCCAGTAGTAGAAGCCCCGGGACAGGCTCCTACGAGCAGTACTTC. Protein product: CASSRSPGTGSYEQYF.

This rearrangement joins TRBV24-1 to TRBJ2-5, with D perhaps TRBD1 or TRBD2 (5 bases each). This CDR3 is built from 15 residues. The germline V and J ends were trimmed by 4 bases and 4 bases, with 15 bases remaining between them. Germline CDR1 KGHDR, CDR2 SFDVKD. The CDR3 DNA reads TGTGCCACCAGTGACCCGGGACGCTCGGGAGAGACCCAGTACTTC. This sequence encodes CATSDPGRSGETQYF.

V gene TRBV18 combines with J gene TRBJ1-5, with D maybe TRBD1 (6 bases). CDR1 and CDR2 from the germline V gene are KGHSH and LQKENI. The CDR3 has 15 amino acids. Trimming cost V 6 bases and J 3 bases, with 15 bases left between them. The CDR3 DNA follows: TGTGCCAGCTCGCCTTTACAGGGAAACAATCAGCCCCAGCATTTT. Translating gives CASSPLQGNNQPQHF.

The chain couples TRBV18 to TRBJ1-1; D gene uncertain. Germline V CDR1 and CDR2: KGHSH, LQKENI. The ends were cut back, 6 bases at V and 7 bases at J, with 24 bases in the middle. The length of the CDR3 is 16 residues. CDR3 region: CASSPNLGSRDDEAFF. CDR3 bases: TGTGCCAGCTCGCCGAACTTGGGCAGTCGAGATGATGAAGCTTTCTTT. The full variable domain, its missing parts supplied by reference TRBV18 and TRBJ1-1, is NAGVMQNPRHLVRRRGQEARLRCSPMKGHSHVYWYRQLPEEGLKFMVYLQKENIIDESGMPKERFSAEFPKEGPSILRIQQVVRGDSAAYFCASSPNLGSRDDEAFFGQGTRLTVV.

This clone occurred once. The chain is built from TRBV7-9 and TRBJ1-1; 7 bases are shared with TRBD1. Trimming at V came to 4 bases and at J to 6 bases, leaving 5 bases not matched to a gene. CDR1 is SEHNR, CDR2 FQNEAQ, per germline (reference sequence). The CDR3 is 13 residues long. CDR3 in DNA: TGTGCCAGCAGCTCAGGGGACAGCGCTGAAGCTTTCTTT. This translates into CASSSGDSAEAFF.

This chain joins TRBV28 and TRBJ2-7, with D possibly called TRBD1 or TRBD2 (6 bases each). V dropped 3 bases and J dropped 4 bases, with 16 bases sitting between them. The CDR3 has 15 amino acids. Germline-derived CDR1 and CDR2 are MDHEN and SYDVKM. CDR3 sequence (DNA): TGTGCCAGCAGTTTCGCAAGGGGGAGGAGGTACGAGCAGTACGTC. Translating gives CASSFARGRRYEQYV.

The V gene is TRBV6-5, the J gene TRBJ1-2, with D uncertain. CDR1 and CDR2 (germline): MNHEY, SVGAGI. The CDR3 length is 15 residues. Trimming pared 7 bases from V and 4 bases from J, leaving 19 bases between. The CDR3 reads CASTSSVTTGYGYTF. CDR3 in DNA: TGTGCCAGCACAAGCAGCGTAACAACCGGCTATGGCTACACCTTC.

The gene calls are TRBV12-5 and TRBJ2-1, with D perhaps assigned TRBD1 or TRBD2 (5 bases each). The length of the CDR3 is 16 residues. Germline CDR1 and CDR2: LGHNT and FRNRAP. Trimming took off 4 bases at V and 7 bases at J, with 20 bases between the two ends. The CDR3 sequence is CASGSSPRVGGNEQFF. In nucleotides, the CDR3 is TGTGCTAGTGGTTCCTCCCCCAGGGTAGGAGGAAATGAGCAGTTCTTC. Full variable domain (remainder filled in from reference TRBV12-5 and TRBJ2-1): DARVTQTPRHKVTEMGQEVTMRCQPILGHNTVFWYRQTMMQGLELLAYFRNRAPLDDSGMPKDRFSAEMPDATLATLKIQPSEPRDSAVYFCASGSSPRVGGNEQFFGPGTRLTVL.